This is a list of T cell receptor beta chains from one sample in a study of T cell responses to AZD1222 COVID-19 vaccine. This table comes from immunoSEQ multiplex PCR, and its TCRdb copy is limited to in-frame clones, with some not included. In the table there are some 130,000 clones, just over 90% of which are singletons. Specimen: peripheral blood, collected 28 days after the second AZD1222 dose. These receptors all come from an adult who received the AZD1222 COVID-19 vaccine. CDR3s include the opening cysteine and the closing phenylalanine or tryptophan. Each record gives: clone size, V gene, CDR3 length, CDR3 protein. Expanded clones are given a class, and other clones once, few, many or no size at all.

.,TRBV5-8,13,CASSRDRQETQYF
once,TRBV7-3,14,CASSLNPGGYEQYF
.,TRBV19,13,CASSRAGNHEQYF
.,TRBV15,15,CATSRMYGQNTEAFF
.,TRBV3-1/TRBV3-2,11,CASSLGDTQYF
.,TRBV18,16,CASSHPDLRSGRGYTF
.,TRBV11-3,16,CASSYTGGAGTGELFF
.,TRBV27,13,CASSLDFQDEQFF
.,TRBV5-6,12,CASSLRSGEQYF
.,TRBV5-1,14,CASSFTGPLYGYTF
few,TRBV6-6,13,CASRPTGSETQYF
.,TRBV27,14,CASSLTGWDSPLHF
.,TRBV28,12,CATYRVRQPQHF
.,TRBV5-1,15,CASSPQFAGSTEAFF
.,TRBV7-8,14,CASSWGLGLYEQYF
.,TRBV2,14,CASVYQGSSYEQYF
.,TRBV7-9,15,CASSLGDRSASGYTF
.,TRBV4-1,17,CASSQAPGTGGRDGYTF
few,TRBV27,18,CASSLAGQGIRGNQPQHF
.,TRBV28,13,CASSSPDRKSLYF
.,TRBV5-1,16,CASRRLAGVDLYEQYF
.,TRBV19,13,CASNHGAEAEAFF
once,TRBV7-6,20,CASSLDADRFGGIINTEAFF
.,TRBV30,13,CAWSVGAQETQYF
.,TRBV15,14,CATRRLGTYNEQFF
.,TRBV14,12,CASSQADVRQFF
.,TRBV5-1,16,CASSLSLVWNYNEQFF
.,TRBV28,15,CASSPPGLSNTEAFF